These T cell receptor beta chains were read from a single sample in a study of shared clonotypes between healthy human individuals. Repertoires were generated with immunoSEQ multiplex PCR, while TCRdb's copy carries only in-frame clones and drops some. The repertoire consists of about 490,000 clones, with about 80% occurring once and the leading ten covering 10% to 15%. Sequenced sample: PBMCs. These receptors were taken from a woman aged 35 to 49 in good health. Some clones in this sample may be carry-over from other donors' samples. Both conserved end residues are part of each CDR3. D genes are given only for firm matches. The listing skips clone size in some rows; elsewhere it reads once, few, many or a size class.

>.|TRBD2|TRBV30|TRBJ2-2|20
TGTGCCTGGACCATGCGGGGGAAACCAGCGGAGCCGCTGAACACAGGGGAGCTGTTTTTT
CAWTMRGKPAEPLNTGELFF
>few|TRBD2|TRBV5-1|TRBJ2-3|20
TGCGCCAGCAGCTTGGGGCCGGGAACTAGCGGGAGATTTGGCACAGATACGCAGTATTTT
CASSLGPGTSGRFGTDTQYF
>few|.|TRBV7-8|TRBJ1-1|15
TGTGCCAGCAGCCCTCTAGACTCGGGTCGGACTGAAGCTTTCTTT
CASSPLDSGRTEAFF
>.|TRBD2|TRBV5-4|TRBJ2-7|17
TGTGCCAGCAGCCCCGGGGGGTTTAGCGGGAGGAGCTACGAGCAGTACTTC
CASSPGGFSGRSYEQYF
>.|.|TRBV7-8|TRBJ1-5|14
TGTGCCAGCAGCTTGATGGACCCGGTGGGGCCCCAGCATTTT
CASSLMDPVGPQHF
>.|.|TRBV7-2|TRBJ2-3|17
TGTGCCAGCAGCTTATACCGGGACACCGTTAGCACAGATACGCAGTATTTT
CASSLYRDTVSTDTQYF
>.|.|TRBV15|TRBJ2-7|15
TGTGCCACCAGCAGGGACCGGAGGGCGGGCTACGAGCAGTACTTC
CATSRDRRAGYEQYF
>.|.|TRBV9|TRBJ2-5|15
TGTGCCAGCAGCGTAGTCGGGGTCGTCGGGGAGACCCAGTACTTC
CASSVVGVVGETQYF
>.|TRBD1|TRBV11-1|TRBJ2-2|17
TGTGCCAGCAGCTTAGCGGGGGCGGGACAGGGCTCCGGGGAGCTGTTTTTT
CASSLAGAGQGSGELFF
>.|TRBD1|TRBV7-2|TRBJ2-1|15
TGTGCCAGCAGCTTCCGACAGGGGGACTACAATGAGCAGTTCTTC
CASSFRQGDYNEQFF
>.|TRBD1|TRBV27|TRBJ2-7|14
TGTGCCAGCAGTTTATCGAGGACAGGGGCCGAGCAGTACTTC
CASSLSRTGAEQYF
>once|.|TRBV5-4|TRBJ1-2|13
TGTGCCAGCAGCCTAGTTGAGAACTATGGCTACACCTTC
CASSLVENYGYTF
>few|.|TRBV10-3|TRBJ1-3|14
TGTGCCATCAGTGACCGGACAGCTGGAAACACCATATATTTT
CAISDRTAGNTIYF
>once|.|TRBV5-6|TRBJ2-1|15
TGTGCCAGCAGCTTTGGGTACGGTCCCTGGAATGAGCAGTTCTTC
CASSFGYGPWNEQFF
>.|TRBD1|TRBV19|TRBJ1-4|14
TGTGCCAGTAGTAAGGACAGGGAGGTCGAAAAACTGTTTTTT
CASSKDREVEKLFF
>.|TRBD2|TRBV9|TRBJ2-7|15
TGTGCCAGCAGCGTAGCGGGAGGGCCGTGGTACGAGCAGTACTTC
CASSVAGGPWYEQYF
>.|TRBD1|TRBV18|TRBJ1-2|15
TGTGCCAGCTCACCGAGACAGGGCGGCGACTATGGCTACACCTTC
CASSPRQGGDYGYTF
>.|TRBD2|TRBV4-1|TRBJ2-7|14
TGCGCCAGCAGCAGGGGGACTAGCGGCTACGAGCAGTACTTC
CASSRGTSGYEQYF
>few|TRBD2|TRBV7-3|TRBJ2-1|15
TGTGCCAGCAGCCGATCTAGCGGGAGTGGGAATGAGCAGTTCTTC
CASSRSSGSGNEQFF
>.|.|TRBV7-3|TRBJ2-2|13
TGTGCCAGCAGCTTAACACACACCGGGGAGCTGTTTTTT
CASSLTHTGELFF
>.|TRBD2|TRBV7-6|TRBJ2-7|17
TGTGCCAGCAGCTTAGGATTCATAGCGGGAGGGCCCTACGAGCAGTACTTC
CASSLGFIAGGPYEQYF
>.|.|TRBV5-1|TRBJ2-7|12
TGCGCCAGCAGGAGGGGAGCTTACGAGCAGTACTTC
CASRRGAYEQYF
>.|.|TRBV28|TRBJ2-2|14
TGTGCAGCAGGAGGTAGCGGAGCGACCGGGGAGCTGTTTTTT
CAAGGSGATGELFF
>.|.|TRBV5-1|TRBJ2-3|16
TGCGCCAGCAGCTTGATTCCCAGGGACGGTACAGATACGCAGTATTTT
CASSLIPRDGTDTQYF
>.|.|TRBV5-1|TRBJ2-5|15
TGCGCCAGCAGCTTTGCCAGGGTGAACCAAGAGACCCAGTACTTC
CASSFARVNQETQYF
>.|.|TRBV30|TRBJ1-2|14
TGTGCCTGGAGGGATATTGTTGAGAGTGGTGGCTACACCTTC
CAWRDIVESGGYTF
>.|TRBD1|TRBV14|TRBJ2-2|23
TGTGCCAGCAGCCAAGAAGGGGTTCTCGGGTCCAGGGGGCGCGCTGAGGACACCGGGGAGCTGTTTTTT
CASSQEGVLGSRGRAEDTGELFF
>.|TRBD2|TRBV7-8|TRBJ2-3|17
TGTGCCAGCAGCTTAGTGCGGGGCGGGAGTGGCACAGATACGCAGTATTTT
CASSLVRGGSGTDTQYF
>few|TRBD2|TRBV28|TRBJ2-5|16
TGTGCCAGCAGCCCCATAGCGGGAAGGTGGCAAGAGACCCAGTACTTC
CASSPIAGRWQETQYF